The sequence of this T cell receptor beta chain was determined in a study of hypomethylating agent response in myelodysplastic syndrome (dated by TCRdb to the early 2020s). Notes on the research overall: Patients were treated with the hypomethylating agents azacitidine (about 75% of the 11) or decitabine (3 of 11). Among the myelodysplastic syndrome patients in the cohort, roughly 10 were male and 2 were female. Patients had a mean age of about 70 +/- 6 years, and a diploid cytogenetic profile was the most common. TET2 was the most frequent mutation, present in about 45% of the 11 patients. Complete response or hematologic improvement was achieved by six patients, and about 5 patients were classified as non-responders. Response was defined as complete response or hematologic improvement, and any patient who met neither criterion was considered a non-responder.

The library was made by the immunoSEQ multiplex PCR assay. Survey resolution was applied, with two replicates of 200 ng each being run for a total of about 400 ng of DNA per sample. Rearranged TCRB sequences in genomic DNA were detected with the hsTCRB kit, which uses multiplex PCR primers directed at V and J genes. In the first PCR, the CDR3 region was amplified for 31 cycles with the QIAGEN Multiplex PCR Kit. An approximately 8-cycle second PCR added sample barcodes and Illumina adapters to each replicate. A QuantStudio 6 together with the KAPA library quantification kit was used to quantify the pooled libraries. Roughly 14 pM of pooled libraries went onto an Illumina MiSeq for sequencing, using single-end reads of 156 cycles plus an index read of 15 cycles. Per the source publication's procedure: VDJdb annotation flagged approximately 1.8% of under 200,000 unique clonotypes as previously reported viral-epitope-specific. Raw reads were processed into normalized, annotated TCRB repertoires with the immunoSEQ Data Assistant and immunoSEQ Analyzer. BioAnalyzer and version 0.6.5 of the immunarch R package were the tools used for clonotype analysis. Every repertoire was downsampled to the clone count of the smallest repertoire before richness was estimated. Clonotypes were categorized as expanded, contracted or novel by Fisher's exact tests, where a novel clonotype had zero frequency before treatment. GLIPH2 clustered significantly changed CDR3 beta sequences using simulation_depth=1000 and kmer_min_depth=3, excluding CDR3s shorter than five residues. Entries here come from immuneACCESS through TCRdb and include only in-frame sequences with V and J called. Some clones fail to appear in such tables; in the studies checked, an unresolved V gene covers under half of the shortfall, and the cause of the remainder is unknown. Clone size and V and J calls were adopted from that table, with D and trimming inferred from the DNA. The table for this sample lists about 7,200 clones; roughly 86% of them were counted only once. In total, the top ten clones hold 16% of the sample.

The research as a whole found: After hypomethylating agent treatment, no significant change in richness, rarefaction diversity or clonality was seen, either across all patients or within response groups. Healthy control donors were not age-matched to MDS patients, which could have impacted the MDS versus healthy comparison. Novel clonotypes were found to emerge more often in responders, whereas more contracted clonotypes were observed in non-responders after treatment. A possible recognition of novel MDS antigens by the shared GLIPH2 clusters was not confirmed and needs experimental validation. Only approximately 10 patients were analyzed, so the study cohort was small.

T-cell subsets were not sorted, so the analysis was performed on bulk bone marrow. Bone marrow from around twelve myelodysplastic syndrome patients was immunosequenced for TCR beta CDR3 regions before and after hypomethylating agent therapy. Each patient contributed a baseline bone marrow plus two to three bone marrows at different post-treatment timepoints for longitudinal repertoire tracking. Genomic DNA was isolated from whole bone marrow, and DNA quality was assessed with TapeStation, NanoDrop OneC and PicoGreen assays. Per the germline V gene, SGHDT is the CDR1 and YYEEEE is the CDR2. Its CDR3 holds 16 amino acids, cysteine through phenylalanine. The DNA shown is the 48-base CDR3, in frame from base 1. V trim: 0 bases; J trim: 2 bases; unmatched bases: 4. Regarding this clone: Its antigen is still unknown. Base quality data are lacking; no much larger clone is found one base away.

This sequence was found in a human donor with myelodysplastic syndrome. Sequences were derived from bone marrow, sampled before or after starting hypomethylating agent treatment for myelodysplastic syndrome (not recorded which). The receptor chain draws on TRBV5-6 and TRBJ2-3; 9 of the junction bases match TRBD2. The CDR3 has the sequence CASSLGGGGFTDTQYF. The nucleotides are TGTGCCAGCAGCTTGGGCGGGGGGGGATTCACAGATACGCAGTATTTT.